Included here is one T cell receptor (beta chain) sequence, with context. The sample is drawn from a study of blood T cell repertoires in COVID-19. The J segment lost 4 bases and the V segment lost 4 bases, leaving 10 bases of the junction unmatched. The CDR3 sequence is 16 residues long. The germline CDR1 and CDR2 sequences are SNHLY and FYNNEI. In the original workflow: Scientists estimated how many nucleated cells there were by amplifying reference gene primers. Measured with immunoSEQ multiplex PCR; TCRdb has only the in-frame clones, and not every one. The D gene and trimming were derived from the DNA, and the V and J assignments and clone size from that table. Among 270,000 or so clones listed, approximately 84% were seen once. Participants reported their clinical history, and cohort assignment relied on those reports.

The sequenced sample was PBMCs or T cells enriched from blood (not recorded which). This receptor was identified in a woman in her forties or fifties who had been exposed to COVID-19. The gene calls are TRBV2 and TRBJ2-1; 7 bases map to TRBD2. The CDR3 region is CASSVAGSGDYNEQFF. CDR3 bases: TGTGCCAGCAGTGTCGCGGGAAGCGGGGATTACAATGAGCAGTTCTTC. Based on the CDR3 plus reference TRBV2 and TRBJ2-1, the full variable domain is EPEVTQTPSHQVTQMGQEVILRCVPISNHLYFYWYRQILGQKVEFLVSFYNNEISEKSEIFDDQFSVERPDGSNFTLKIRSTKLEDSAMYFCASSVAGSGDYNEQFFGPGTRLTVL.